A single sample gave rise to the 16 T cell receptor beta chains below, sequenced in a study of cytomegalovirus exposure and HLA in healthy donors. Vbeta (60) and Jbeta (13) primers were used in the PCR. Data came from immunoSEQ multiplex PCR; TCRdb stores just in-frame clones and leaves some out. The data hold about 120,000 clones, with around three quarters observed a single time. The sample consisted of PBMCs. The receptors originated from a human donor in good health.

The chain combines TRBV2 with TRBJ2-7; possibly TRBD1 for D (6 bases). The ends were cut back, 6 bases at V and 2 bases at J, with 8 bases in the middle. The CDR3 contains 12 residues. Germline values: CDR1 SNHLY, CDR2 FYNNEI. In DNA form, the CDR3 reads TGTGCCAGCAGGCGGACAGCCTACGAGCAGTACTTC. Translated: CASRRTAYEQYF. Using reference TRBV2 and TRBJ2-7 for the parts outside the CDR3, the full variable domain is EPEVTQTPSHQVTQMGQEVILRCVPISNHLYFYWYRQILGQKVEFLVSFYNNEISEKSEIFDDQFSVERPDGSNFTLKIRSTKLEDSAMYFCASRRTAYEQYFGPGTRLTVT.

The V call is TRBV29-1, the J call TRBJ1-1, with D unresolved. The CDR3 extends over 10 amino acids. The germline V and J ends were trimmed by 4 bases and 10 bases, with 10 bases remaining between them. Germline V lookup: CDR1 SQVTM, CDR2 ANQGSEA. CDR3 DNA sequence: TGCAGCGTTGTGCGGTTAGGAGCTTTCTTT. Translating gives CSVVRLGAFF. Combining the CDR3 with reference TRBV29-1 and TRBJ1-1 gives the whole variable domain SAVISQKPSRDICQRGTSLTIQCQVDSQVTMMFWYRQQPGQSLTLIATANQGSEATYESGFVIDKFPISRPNLTFSTLTVSNMSPEDSSIYLCSVVRLGAFFGQGTRLTVV.

The chain has TRBV10-2 and TRBJ1-5; D is possibly TRBD1 (6 bases). CDR1 and CDR2 (germline): WSHSY, SAAADI. The CDR3 is made up of 14 amino acids. V shed 6 bases and J shed 0 bases, with 9 bases lying between them. The CDR3 sequence: CASRGQLSNQPQHF. The CDR3 nucleotides are TGCGCCAGCAGAGGACAGCTTAGCAATCAGCCCCAGCATTTT.

The chain couples TRBV19 to TRBJ2-2; D gene uncertain. From germline, CDR1 is LNHDA and CDR2 SQIVND (reference sequence). V was clipped by 5 bases and J by 8 bases, with 12 bases between them. The CDR3 has 13 residues. CDR3 DNA: TGTGCCAGTAGTGGGCAGGTACAGGGGGAGCTGTTTTTT. Its protein product is CASSGQVQGELFF.

This chain uses TRBV7-2 with TRBJ2-2; 9 bases agree with TRBD2. Germline CDR1 and CDR2: SGHTA and FQGNSA. J was trimmed by 2 bases and V by 0 bases; bases with no gene match: 4. The CDR3 spans 17 residues. In nucleotides, the CDR3 is TGTGCCAGCAGCTTAGCTAGCGGGAGTATCAACACCGGGGAGCTGTTTTTT. It translates to CASSLASGSINTGELFF. The whole variable domain, filled in from reference TRBV7-2 and TRBJ2-2, reads GAGVSQSPSNKVTEKGKDVELRCDPISGHTALYWYRQSLGQGLEFLIYFQGNSAPDKSGLPSDRFSAERTGGSVSTLTIQRTQQEDSAVYLCASSLASGSINTGELFFGEGSRLTVL.

The chain employs TRBV5-1 and TRBJ2-7, with 8 bases aligning to TRBD2. V was pared by 0 bases and J by 2 bases, with 10 bases of the junction left unmatched. The germline V gene encodes CDR1 SGHRS and CDR2 YFSETQ. This CDR3 region has 17 residues. The chain's CDR3 is CASSLGGSGIRAYEQYF. The CDR3 coding sequence is TGCGCCAGCAGCTTGGGTGGTAGCGGGATCAGGGCCTACGAGCAGTACTTC.

The chain has TRBV18 and TRBJ2-2; tentative D call: TRBD2 (6 bases). Germline assignment: CDR1 KGHSH and CDR2 LQKENI. V lost 3 bases and J lost 7, with 15 bases in between. This CDR3 has 15 residues. CDR3 nucleotides: TGTGCCAGCTCACCTCCGGGACGGGGAGGCGGGGAGCTGTTTTTT. Translated: CASSPPGRGGGELFF.

The genes are TRBV27 and TRBJ2-1; a possible D gene is TRBD1 (5 bases). The CDR3 spans 16 residues. From germline, CDR1 is MNHEY and CDR2 SMNVEV (reference sequence). Trimming removed 2 bases from V and 0 bases from J, with 11 bases in between. CDR3 coding DNA: TGTGCCAGCAGTTTAAGGGGCGCCTACTCCTACAATGAGCAGTTCTTC. The encoded protein is CASSLRGAYSYNEQFF.

This chain links TRBV30 with TRBJ2-2, with D possibly matching TRBD2 (6 bases). This CDR3 has 12 residues. Trimming took 5 bases from V and 7 from J, leaving 11 bases between them. Germline CDR1 is GTSNPN and CDR2 is SVGIG (reference sequence). The CDR3 sequence is CAWDLGGGELFF. DNA of the CDR3: TGTGCCTGGGACTTGGGAGGCGGGGAGCTGTTTTTT.

This clone has only one observation. The chain couples TRBV4-2 to TRBJ1-2, with D possibly being TRBD1 (5 bases). Trimming shortened V by 0 bases and J by 2 bases, and 10 bases separated the two germline ends. The germline V gene has CDR1 LGHNA and CDR2 YNFKEQ. CDR3 length: 15 residues. CDR3 in DNA: TGTGCCAGCAGCCAAGAGATGGCAGGGAACTATGGCTACACCTTC. This codes for CASSQEMAGNYGYTF.

A few counts support this clone. The chain carries TRBV29-1 and TRBJ2-1; 12 nucleotides line up with TRBD1. CDR3 length: 20 amino acids. The V gene end was trimmed by 5 bases and the J gene end by 8 bases; junction bases not matched to a gene: 25. Looked up from germline, CDR1 is SQVTM and CDR2 is ANQGSEA. CDR3 sequence (DNA): TGCAGCGTTCTTGGGACAGGGGGCGCGGGAGGTTTGAGCGGGAGGCATGAGCAGTTCTTC. Its protein is CSVLGTGGAGGLSGRHEQFF.

The J gene is TRBJ1-1, the V gene TRBV11-3; 8 bases map to TRBD1. This CDR3 spans 15 amino acids. Trimming cost V 3 bases and J 0 bases; bases outside gene matches: 3. CDR1 and CDR2 (germline): SGHNT, YENEEA. The CDR3 reads CASSFGQGMNTEAFF. DNA for the CDR3: TGTGCCAGCAGCTTCGGACAGGGAATGAACACTGAAGCTTTCTTT.

This rearrangement joins TRBV7-9 to TRBJ2-5, with D maybe TRBD1 (6 bases). V was clipped by 5 bases and J by 2 bases, with 9 bases between them. Germline CDR1 SEHNR, CDR2 FQNEAQ (reference sequence). The CDR3 spans 13 residues. CDR3 sequence (DNA): TGTGCCAGCAGCCTGGACAGTCAAGAGACCCAGTACTTC. This translates into CASSLDSQETQYF. The full variable domain, with the rest looked up from reference TRBV7-9 and TRBJ2-5, is DTGVSQNPRHKITKRGQNVTFRCDPISEHNRLYWYRQTLGQGPEFLTYFQNEAQLEKSRLLSDRFSAERPKGSFSTLEIQRTEQGDSAMYLCASSLDSQETQYFGPGTRLLVL.

This clone was seen only a few times. The chain carries TRBV11-2 and TRBJ2-3, with 7 positions matching TRBD1. The ends lost 5 bases at V and 5 bases at J; junction bases unmatched: 4. The germline gives CDR1 SGHAT, CDR2 FQNNGV. The CDR3 sequence is 13 residues long. The DNA for the CDR3 is TGTGCCAGCAGCGTAAACAGGGGAGATACGCAGTATTTT. Translating it yields CASSVNRGDTQYF.

This clone was recorded only once. V gene TRBV5-1 combines with J gene TRBJ2-2, with 10 bases that match TRBD2. Germline V gene data show CDR1 as SGHRS and CDR2 as YFSETQ. The CDR3 is made up of 15 amino acids. With 7 bases clipped from V and 4 bases from J, the junction kept 7 bases outside the gene matches. Here the CDR3 reads CASQYTSGATGELFF. In DNA, the CDR3 is TGCGCCAGCCAATATACTAGCGGGGCCACCGGGGAGCTGTTTTTT.

The chain combines TRBV5-1 with TRBJ2-1; 13 bases line up with TRBD2. The V segment lost 4 bases and the J segment 8 bases; nucleotides outside the gene matches: 9. Germline V gives CDR1 SGHRS, CDR2 YFSETQ. CDR3 length equals 16 residues. CDR3: CASSRTSGSLRDEQFF. The DNA of the CDR3 is TGCGCCAGCAGCAGGACTAGCGGGAGTTTGAGGGATGAGCAGTTCTTC.